A selection of T cell receptor beta chains follows, all from one sample in a study of blood T cells in healthy people across ages. TCRdb fed the 5' RACE reads into MiXCR, producing one record per CDR3 protein. The sample consists of about 2 million distinct CDR3 sequences, roughly 52% of them appearing once. The sample taken for sequencing was blood. The origin of the receptors is a woman aged 40 to 55 in good health. Both conserved end residues are part of each CDR3.

TRBV6-2/TRBV6-3	16	TRBJ2-7	CASSSIISAWAYEQYF
TRBV7-2	17	TRBJ2-1	CASSASGGGRQRNEQFF
TRBV6-1	15	TRBJ2-7	CASSASGGASYEQYF
TRBV3-1	15	TRBJ2-7	CASSQVPGSLYEQYF
TRBV5-1	16	TRBJ2-5	CASSFSPGQGVQTQYF
TRBV9	13	TRBJ1-6	CASSATSNSPLHF
TRBV7-9	16	TRBJ2-7	CASSLGGAVQHYEQYF
TRBV5-6	15	TRBJ1-1	CASSFTGSFASEAFF
TRBV10-3	13	TRBJ2-5	CAISPGQPETQYF
TRBV7-2	17	TRBJ2-3	CASSLIPRGGAKDTQYF
TRBV29-1	13	TRBJ2-1	CSVGQGSGNEQFF
TRBV7-9	15	TRBJ2-7	CASSLEAPQGAEQYF
TRBV7-2	18	TRBJ2-3	CASSLRTSGGRRADTQYF
TRBV20-1	14	TRBJ2-1	CSATQGADHHEQFF
TRBV2	14	TRBJ2-6	CAGSVDRGANVLTF
TRBV9	16	TRBJ1-2	CASSLNFRGLDYGYTF
TRBV20-1	11	NA	CSARKGYEQYF
TRBV20-1	15	TRBJ1-6	CSARLSQGLDSPLHF
TRBV7-9	20	TRBJ1-5	CASSLSQDGRGTTGNQPQHF
TRBV7-9	18	TRBJ1-4	CASSLRQGRLATNEKLFF
TRBV6-5	15	TRBJ2-3	CASSYLAGGTDTQYF
TRBV6-1	12	NA	CASKGTTYEQYF
TRBV7-8	14	TRBJ1-1	CASSPVSMGTEAFF
TRBV15	14	TRBJ2-7	CATSSPRGSYEQYF
TRBV12-3/TRBV12-4	12	TRBJ2-3	CASRNNADTQYF
TRBV7-9	15	TRBJ1-1	CASSLTRDVRTEAFF
TRBV4-1	17	TRBJ2-1	CASSHLELAGSHNEQFF
TRBV20-1	13	TRBJ2-7	CSASAGESYEQYF
TRBV7-9	14	TRBJ2-5	CASSRPSDQETQYF
TRBV6-6	15	TRBJ1-2	CASSSRDDANYGYTF
TRBV20-1	13	TRBJ2-5	CSAPSGPAWAQYF
TRBV7-2	15	TRBJ2-4	CASSTPSLAKNIQYF
TRBV5-1	16	TRBJ2-1	CASSLDLQGKYNEQFF
TRBV6-5	15	TRBJ1-2	CASTNGDGSNYGYTF
TRBV20-1	14	TRBJ1-5	CSASTPRGNQPQHF
TRBV11-2	16	TRBJ2-7	CASSLGVGSGSYEQYF
TRBV11-1	16	TRBJ2-3	CASSLYALGSTDTQYF
TRBV5-1	18	TRBJ2-5	CASSLSLAGGIPQETQYF
TRBV20-1	15	TRBJ2-5	CSAGARQLGQETQYF
TRBV20-1	16	TRBJ2-6	CSARGGNSRGANVLTF
TRBV6-1	17	TRBJ1-5	CASRVTGDPGSNQPRHF
TRBV7-9	16	TRBJ2-1	CASSSLTSASYNEQFF
TRBV7-9	17	TRBJ2-1	CASSLISGGLSYNEQFF
TRBV6-2/TRBV6-3	14	TRBJ2-5	CASSYGTIRETQYF
TRBV29-1	13	TRBJ2-1	CSVVPWAYNEQFF
TRBV12-3/TRBV12-4	15	TRBJ2-3	CASSPTSGEADTQYF
TRBV27	13	TRBJ2-5	CASRDRAQETQYF